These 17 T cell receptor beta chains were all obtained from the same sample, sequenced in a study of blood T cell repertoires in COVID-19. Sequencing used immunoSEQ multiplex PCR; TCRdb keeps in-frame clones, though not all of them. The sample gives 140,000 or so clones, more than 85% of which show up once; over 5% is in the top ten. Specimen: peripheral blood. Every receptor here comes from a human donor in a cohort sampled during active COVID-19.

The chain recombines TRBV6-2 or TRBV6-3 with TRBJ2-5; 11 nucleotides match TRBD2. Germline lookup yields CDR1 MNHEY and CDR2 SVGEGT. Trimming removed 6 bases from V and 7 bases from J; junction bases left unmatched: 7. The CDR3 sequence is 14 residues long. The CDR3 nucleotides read TGTGCCAGCAGCCAACCGGGACTAGCGGTGACCCAGTACTTC. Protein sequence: CASSQPGLAVTQYF.

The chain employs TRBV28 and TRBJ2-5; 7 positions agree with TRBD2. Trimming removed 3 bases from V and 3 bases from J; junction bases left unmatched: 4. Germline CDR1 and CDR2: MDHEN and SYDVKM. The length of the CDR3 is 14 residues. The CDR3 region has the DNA TGTGCCAGCAGTTTCCGGACTAGTAAAGAGACCCAGTACTTC. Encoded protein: CASSFRTSKETQYF. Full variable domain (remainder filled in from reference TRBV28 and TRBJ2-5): DVKVTQSSRYLVKRTGEKVFLECVQDMDHENMFWYRQDPGLGLRLIYFSYDVKMKEKGDIPEGYSVSREKKERFSLILESASTNQTSMYLCASSFRTSKETQYFGPGTRLLVL.

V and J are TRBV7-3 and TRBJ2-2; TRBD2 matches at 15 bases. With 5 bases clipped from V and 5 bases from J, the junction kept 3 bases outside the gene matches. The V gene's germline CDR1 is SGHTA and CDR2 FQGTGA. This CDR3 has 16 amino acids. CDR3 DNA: TGTGCCAGCAGCCCCGGACTAGCGGGGGGGACCGGGGAGCTGTTTTTT. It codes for CASSPGLAGGTGELFF.

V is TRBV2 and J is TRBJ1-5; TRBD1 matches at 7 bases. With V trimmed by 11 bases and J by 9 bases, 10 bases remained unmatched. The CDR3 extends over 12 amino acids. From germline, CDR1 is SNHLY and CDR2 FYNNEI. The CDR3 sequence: CAGDRAGGPQHF. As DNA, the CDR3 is TGTGCCGGAGACAGGGCAGGTGGGCCCCAGCATTTT.

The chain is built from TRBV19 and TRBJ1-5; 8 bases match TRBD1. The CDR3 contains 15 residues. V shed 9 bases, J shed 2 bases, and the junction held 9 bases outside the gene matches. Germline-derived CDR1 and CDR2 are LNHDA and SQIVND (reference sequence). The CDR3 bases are TGTGCCAGCAACTACGGGACAGGTCGCAATCAGCCCCAGCATTTT. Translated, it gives CASNYGTGRNQPQHF.

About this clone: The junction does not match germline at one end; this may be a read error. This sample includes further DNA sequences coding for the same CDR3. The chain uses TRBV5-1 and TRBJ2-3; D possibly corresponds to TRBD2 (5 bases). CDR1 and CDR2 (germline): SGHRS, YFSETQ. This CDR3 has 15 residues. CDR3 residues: CASSLNSGRTDTQYF. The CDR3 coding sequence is TGCGCCAGTAGCTTAAACAGCGGTAGAACAGATACGCAGTATTTT.

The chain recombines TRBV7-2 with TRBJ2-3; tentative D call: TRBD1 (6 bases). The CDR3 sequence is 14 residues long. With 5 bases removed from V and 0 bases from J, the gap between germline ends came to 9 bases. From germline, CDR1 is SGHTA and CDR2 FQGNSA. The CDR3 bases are TGTGCCAGCAGCCCTGACAGGAGCACAGATACGCAGTATTTT. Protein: CASSPDRSTDTQYF.

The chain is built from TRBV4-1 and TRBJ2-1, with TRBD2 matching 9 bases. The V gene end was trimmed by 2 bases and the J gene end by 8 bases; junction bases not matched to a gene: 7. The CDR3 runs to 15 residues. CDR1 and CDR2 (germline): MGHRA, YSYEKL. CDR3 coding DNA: TGCGCCAGCAGCCAACCGACTAGCGGACGTCATGAGCAGTTCTTC. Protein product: CASSQPTSGRHEQFF.

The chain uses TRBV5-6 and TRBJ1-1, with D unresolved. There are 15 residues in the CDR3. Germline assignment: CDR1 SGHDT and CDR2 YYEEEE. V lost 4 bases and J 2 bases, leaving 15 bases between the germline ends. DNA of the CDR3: TGTGCCAGCAGCCAACCCGGAGCAGATAACACTGAAGCTTTCTTT. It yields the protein CASSQPGADNTEAFF.

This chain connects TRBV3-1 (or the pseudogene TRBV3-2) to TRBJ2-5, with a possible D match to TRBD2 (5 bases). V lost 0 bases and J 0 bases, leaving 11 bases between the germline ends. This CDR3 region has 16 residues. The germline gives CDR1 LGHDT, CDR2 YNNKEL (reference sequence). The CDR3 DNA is TGTGCCAGCAGCCAAGATACCGGGATACACCAAGAGACCCAGTACTTC. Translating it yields CASSQDTGIHQETQYF.

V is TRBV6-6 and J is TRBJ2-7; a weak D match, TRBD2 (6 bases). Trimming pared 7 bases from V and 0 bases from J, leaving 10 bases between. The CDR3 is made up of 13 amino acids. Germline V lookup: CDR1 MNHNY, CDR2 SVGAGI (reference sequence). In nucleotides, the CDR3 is TGTGCCAGCAATGGGGGGAGCTCCTACGAGCAGTACTTC. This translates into CASNGGSSYEQYF.

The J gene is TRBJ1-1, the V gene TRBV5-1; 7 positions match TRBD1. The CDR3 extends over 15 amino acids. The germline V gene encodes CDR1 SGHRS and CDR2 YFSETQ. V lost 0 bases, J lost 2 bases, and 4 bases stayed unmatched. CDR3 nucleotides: TGCGCCAGCAGCTTGGCCCAGGGGGGTAACACTGAAGCTTTCTTT. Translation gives CASSLAQGGNTEAFF.

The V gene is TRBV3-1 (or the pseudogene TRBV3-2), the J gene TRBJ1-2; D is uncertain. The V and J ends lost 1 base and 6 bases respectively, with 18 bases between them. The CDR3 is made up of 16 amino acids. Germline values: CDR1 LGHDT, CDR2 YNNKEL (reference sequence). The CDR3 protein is CASSQGSTGNRHGYTF. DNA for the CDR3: TGTGCCAGCAGCCAAGGGTCGACCGGGAATAGACATGGCTACACCTTC.

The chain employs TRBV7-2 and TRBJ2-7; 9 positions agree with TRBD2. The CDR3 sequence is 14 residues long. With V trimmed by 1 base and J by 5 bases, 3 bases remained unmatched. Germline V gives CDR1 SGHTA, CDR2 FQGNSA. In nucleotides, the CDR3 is TGTGCCAGCAGCTTAGGCGGGGGGGCCCACGAGCAGTACTTC. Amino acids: CASSLGGGAHEQYF.

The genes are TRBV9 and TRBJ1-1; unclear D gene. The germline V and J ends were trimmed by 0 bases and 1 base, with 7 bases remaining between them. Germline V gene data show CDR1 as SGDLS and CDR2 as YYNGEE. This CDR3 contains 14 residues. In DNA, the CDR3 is TGTGCCAGCAGCGTAGGGAGAACGAACACTGAAGCTTTCTTT. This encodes CASSVGRTNTEAFF.

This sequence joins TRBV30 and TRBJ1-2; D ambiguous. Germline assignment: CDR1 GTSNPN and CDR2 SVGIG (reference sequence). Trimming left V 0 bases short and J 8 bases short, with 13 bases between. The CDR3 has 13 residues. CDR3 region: CAWSVRQVGGYTF. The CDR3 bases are TGTGCCTGGAGTGTACGGCAGGTAGGAGGCTACACCTTC.

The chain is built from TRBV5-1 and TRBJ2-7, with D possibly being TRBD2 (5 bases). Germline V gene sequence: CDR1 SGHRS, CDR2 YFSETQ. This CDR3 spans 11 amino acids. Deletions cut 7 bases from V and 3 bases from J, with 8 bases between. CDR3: CASRDYYEQYF. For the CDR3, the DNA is TGCGCCAGCCGGGATTACTACGAGCAGTACTTC.